The 17 T cell receptor beta chains reported below all come from one sample, sequenced in a study of spatial heterogeneity in lung cancer. Points from the study as a whole: In tumors, expanded intratumoral alpha and beta TCR counts tracked mutation counts.

Antigens for these TCRs are unknown. Time point defined: sample taken at primary tumor resection. From the 5' RACE reads, TCRdb called clonotypes with MiXCR, one entry per CDR3 protein. There are a few thousand distinct CDR3 sequences in the sample; roughly 8.2% occur only once, and roughly 30% lies in the top ten. This specimen was lung tumor tissue, taken at surgery. The receptor set was obtained from a female donor with early-stage non-small cell lung cancer.

This clonotype has ten or more counts. This chain uses TRBV5-1 with TRBJ2-1; D is uncertain. The CDR3 runs to 15 residues. V shed 1 base and J shed 3 bases, with 11 bases lying between them. Per the germline V gene, CDR1 is SGHRS and CDR2 is YFSETQ. CDR3 nucleotide sequence: TGCGCCAGCAGCTTGACTTCCCCCGGCTACAATGAGCAGTTCTTC. Encoded protein: CASSLTSPGYNEQFF.

Judged by abundance, this clonotype is medium-sized (0.01 to 0.1%). V usage is TRBV12-3 or TRBV12-4 and J usage is TRBJ1-6, with D perhaps TRBD1 (6 bases). This CDR3 comprises 14 residues. Trimming pared 4 bases from V and 10 bases from J, leaving 14 bases between. As DNA, the CDR3 is TGTGCCAGCAGTTATAGCGGGGGCGGATCACCCCTCCACTTT. It codes for CASSYSGGGSPLHF.

Within the sample, this clonotype is medium-sized. The gene calls are TRBV28 and TRBJ1-6; a possible D gene is TRBD1 (5 bases). Trimming cost V 5 bases and J 8 bases, with 10 bases left between them. Germline V gene lookup returns CDR1 MDHEN and CDR2 SYDVKM. The CDR3 totals 13 residues. The CDR3 reads CASSAGWDSPLHF. In DNA form, the CDR3 reads TGTGCCAGCAGTGCAGGGTGGGATTCACCCCTCCACTTT.

This clonotype was recorded at least ten times. The rearrangement links TRBV9 to TRBJ2-3, with TRBD1 as a possible D gene (6 bases). The germline V gene encodes CDR1 SGDLS and CDR2 YYNGEE. V shed 4 bases and J shed 3 bases, with 18 bases lying between them. CDR3 length equals 16 residues. The CDR3 coding sequence is TGTGCCAGCAGCCCCACAGGGAATAGTTGGACAGATACGCAGTATTTT. It codes for CASSPTGNSWTDTQYF.

By its share, this clonotype is medium-sized. The chain recombines TRBV15 with TRBJ1-3; maybe TRBD1 (5 bases). V dropped 0 bases and J dropped 2 bases, with 8 bases sitting between them. The length of the CDR3 is 15 residues. The germline gives CDR1 LNHNV, CDR2 YYDKDF (reference sequence). As DNA, the CDR3 is TGTGCCACCAGCAGAGATTGGGGGACTGGAAACACCATATATTTT. Its protein product is CATSRDWGTGNTIYF.

This clonotype was recorded many times. The chain joins TRBV6-2 or TRBV6-3 to TRBJ2-6, with 13 bases matching TRBD2. V gave up 6 bases and J gave up 0 bases; unmatched junction bases: 5. CDR1 is MNHEY and CDR2 is SVGEGT in the germline V gene. This CDR3 region has 18 residues. The CDR3: CASRTSGRGSSGANVLTF. In DNA form, the CDR3 reads TGTGCCAGCAGAACTAGCGGGAGGGGTAGCTCTGGGGCCAACGTCCTGACTTTC.

This chain uses TRBV12-3 or TRBV12-4 with TRBJ1-1; possibly TRBD1 for D (6 bases). The V end was cut by 6 bases, the J end by 3 bases, with 11 bases between. The CDR3 is 13 amino acids. For the CDR3, the DNA is TGTGCCAGCAGATCCCAGGGGTACACTGAAGCTTTCTTT. This gives the protein CASRSQGYTEAFF.

J is TRBJ2-2 and V is TRBV7-9; no firm D call. Germline V gene data show CDR1 as SEHNR and CDR2 as FQNEAQ (reference sequence). The CDR3 totals 15 residues. Trimming took 5 bases from V and 1 from J, leaving 11 bases between them. The DNA of the CDR3 is TGTGCCAGCAGCCCCTGGGTGGGGAACACCGGGGAGCTGTTTTTT. Protein product: CASSPWVGNTGELFF.

At least ten counts were recorded for this clonotype. The chain uses TRBV18 and TRBJ2-3; 9 bases are a match to TRBD2. Germline loops: CDR1 KGHSH, CDR2 LQKENI. This CDR3 region has 18 residues. Trimming at V came to 4 bases and at J to 2 bases, leaving 13 bases not matched to a gene. The DNA for the CDR3 is TGTGCCAGCTCACTCTTACCTCCGGGACTAGCCATCACAGATACGCAGTATTTT. Encoded protein: CASSLLPPGLAITDTQYF.

This clonotype was seen more than once but under ten times. This chain uses TRBV9 with TRBJ1-4, with TRBD1 as a possible D gene (6 bases). This CDR3 comprises 16 residues. The V end was cut by 3 bases, the J end by 0 bases, with 12 bases between. The germline gives CDR1 SGDLS, CDR2 YYNGEE. CDR3 in DNA: TGTGCCAGCAGCGCCGGACAGTTTTCAACTAATGAAAAACTGTTTTTT. It translates to CASSAGQFSTNEKLFF.

Judged by abundance, this clonotype is large. The chain has TRBV5-4 and TRBJ2-5; D not resolved. There are 13 residues in the CDR3. CDR1 SGHNT and CDR2 YYREEE come from the germline V gene (reference sequence). V lost 4 bases and J lost 1, with 8 bases in between. The CDR3 DNA is TGTGCCAGCAGCCCCGTTGGCCAAGAGACCCAGTACTTC. This codes for CASSPVGQETQYF.

CDR3 bases: TGCAGTGCACATGGGACAGGGACTCAAAATTCACCCCTCCACTTT. Residues: CSAHGTGTQNSPLHF. This chain connects TRBV20-1 to TRBJ1-6; 9 bases agree with TRBD1. CDR1 and CDR2 from the germline V gene are DFQATT and SNEGSKA (reference sequence). V lost 6 bases and J lost 7; bases outside the gene matches: 10. This CDR3 has 15 amino acids.

This clonotype is medium-sized within its sample. This sequence joins TRBV28 and TRBJ2-7; 7 bases agree with TRBD1. There are 17 residues in the CDR3. Trimming took 4 bases from V and 7 from J; bases not matched to a gene: 19. Germline V gene sequence: CDR1 MDHEN, CDR2 SYDVKM. This CDR3 is CASSSPAGTEGVVEQYF. CDR3 coding DNA: TGTGCCAGCAGTTCACCCGCCGGGACAGAGGGGGTTGTGGAGCAGTACTTC.

This clonotype was detected ten times or more. The chain carries TRBV19 and TRBJ2-1; 8 bases line up with TRBD1. V dropped 4 bases and J dropped 5; count of bases not matched to a gene: 7. The CDR3 consists of 15 residues. Germline CDR1 LNHDA, CDR2 SQIVND (reference sequence). CDR3 bases: TGTGCCAGTAGTAGACGACAGGGGCAAAACAATGAGCAGTTCTTC. Its protein product is CASSRRQGQNNEQFF.

Judged by abundance, this clonotype is medium-sized. This chain links TRBV28 with TRBJ1-1; maybe TRBD1 (5 bases). CDR1 is MDHEN and CDR2 is SYDVKM in the germline V gene. Trimming shortened V by 3 bases and J by 8 bases, and 10 bases separated the two germline ends. The length of the CDR3 is 12 residues. The CDR3 is CASSLMGTEAFF. CDR3 sequence (DNA): TGTGCCAGCAGTTTGATGGGGACCGAAGCTTTCTTT.

This clonotype was counted many times. This chain links TRBV5-1 with TRBJ1-2, with 11 bases fitting TRBD1. Per germline, CDR1 SGHRS and CDR2 YFSETQ. The CDR3 loop spans 15 amino acids. V was clipped by 4 bases and J by 4 bases; unmatched bases: 6. CDR3: CASSLGQGAGYGYTF. CDR3 DNA: TGCGCCAGCAGCCTTGGACAGGGGGCTGGCTATGGCTACACCTTC.

This clonotype was observed many times. The chain employs TRBV28 and TRBJ1-2; the match to TRBD1 covers 9 bases. In germline, CDR1 is MDHEN, CDR2 SYDVKM. This CDR3 spans 14 amino acids. V was pared by 2 bases and J by 5 bases, with 3 bases of the junction left unmatched. In DNA, the CDR3 is TGTGCCAGCAGTTTAGTAGGACAGGGGTATGGCTACACCTTC. It translates to CASSLVGQGYGYTF.